This TCR beta chain was retrieved from a study of cytomegalovirus exposure and HLA in healthy donors. Overall study findings and caveats: TCR beta chains numbering under 200 were designated cytomegalovirus-associated. Clusters of TCRs from the first cohort tended to co-occur in the 100 to 150 validation repertoires (as a later analysis found). With high specificity and sensitivity, the classifier reportedly diagnosed cytomegalovirus status.

The CDR3 has 15 amino acids. With 5 bases removed from V and 4 bases from J, the gap between germline ends came to 18 bases. Germline CDR1 reads SGHTA; CDR2 reads FQGNSA. The repertoire was sequenced with immunoSEQ multiplex PCR; TCRdb's copy has only in-frame clones and lacks some. Of fewer than 150,000 clones in the sample, about 91% are singletons; the top ten hold 1.5% to 2%. As concerns this clone: No antigen is known for it.

The sequence was obtained from a man aged 18 to 29 in good health and CMV-seronegative. The V gene is TRBV7-2, the J gene TRBJ2-7, with no clear D. Sequences were obtained from PBMCs. CDR3 nucleotide sequence: TGTGCCAGCAGCCCCGAGAGGATTCTCTCGTACGAGCAGTACTTC. Amino acid sequence: CASSPERILSYEQYF.